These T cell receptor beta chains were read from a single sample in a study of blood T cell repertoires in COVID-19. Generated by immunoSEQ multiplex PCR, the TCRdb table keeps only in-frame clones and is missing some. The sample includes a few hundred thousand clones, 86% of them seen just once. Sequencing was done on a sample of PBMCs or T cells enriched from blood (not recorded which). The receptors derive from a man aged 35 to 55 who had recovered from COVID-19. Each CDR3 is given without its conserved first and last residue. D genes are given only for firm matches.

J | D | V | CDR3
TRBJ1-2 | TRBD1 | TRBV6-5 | ASIQGQGRDYGYT
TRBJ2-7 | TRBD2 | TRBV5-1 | ASSLDPAGGRGQY
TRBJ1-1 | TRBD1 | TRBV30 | AWDRGANTEAF
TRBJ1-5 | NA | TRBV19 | ASSPWGEQPQH
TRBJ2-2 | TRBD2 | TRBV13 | ASRGGGTGELF
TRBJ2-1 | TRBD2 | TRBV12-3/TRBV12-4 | ASRRDYNNEQF
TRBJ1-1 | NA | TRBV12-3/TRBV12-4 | ASSSTGWGAF
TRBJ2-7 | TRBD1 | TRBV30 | AWSRGAGGSLGEQY
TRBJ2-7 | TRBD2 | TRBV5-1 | ASSRDGTTLHEQY
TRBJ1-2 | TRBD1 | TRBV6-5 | ASRSTGGYGYT